A single sample is the source of the 26 T cell receptor beta chains below, sequenced in a study of T cell responses to AZD1222 COVID-19 vaccine. Assay: immunoSEQ multiplex PCR; the TCRdb copy retains only in-frame clones and omits some. The data hold about 160,000 clones, with roughly 86% observed a single time. Sample: peripheral blood, taken on day 0 of AZD1222 vaccination. The receptors were sampled from an adult in good health.

The chain uses TRBV28 and TRBJ2-7; TRBD1 might be the D (5 bases). CDR1 MDHEN and CDR2 SYDVKM come from the germline V gene. CDR3 size: 14 residues. Trimming stripped 4 bases from V and 2 bases from J, with 12 bases between. CDR3 region: CASSSRTSTYEQYF. CDR3 DNA sequence: TGTGCCAGCAGTTCTAGGACAAGTACCTACGAGCAGTACTTC.

The rearrangement uses TRBV12-2 and TRBJ1-2. TRBV12-2 is classified as a pseudogene. This CDR3 has 12 amino acids. CDR3 sequence: CASRSRPHGYTF. In DNA, the CDR3 is TGTGCAAGTCGTTCCAGACCGCATGGCTACACCTTC.

The chain is built from TRBV6-4 and TRBJ2-1; perhaps TRBD2 as D (6 bases). V was pared by 2 bases and J by 12 bases, with 11 bases between. The germline CDR1 and CDR2 sequences are MRHNA and SNTAGT. There are 12 residues in the CDR3. The CDR3, as DNA: TGTGCCAGCAGTGACACGGGAGTCGGGCAGTTCTTC. The encoded protein is CASSDTGVGQFF.

CDR3 in amino acids: CASSQGRGTGELFF. The CDR3 DNA reads TGTGCCAGCAGCCAGGGCCGGGGGACCGGGGAGCTGTTTTTT. V usage is TRBV3-1 (or the pseudogene TRBV3-2) and J usage is TRBJ2-2, with a weak D call TRBD2 (6 bases). Germline loops: CDR1 LGHDT, CDR2 YNNKEL (reference sequence). The CDR3 has 14 amino acids. V lost 3 bases, J lost 5 bases, and 10 bases lay in between.

The rearrangement joins TRBV27 to TRBJ1-6; D is undetermined. Trimming pared 8 bases from V and 7 bases from J, leaving 12 bases between. The CDR3 covers 13 residues. CDR1 is MNHEY and CDR2 is SMNVEV in the germline V gene (reference sequence). The chain's CDR3 is CASQQTENSPLHF. For the CDR3, the DNA is TGTGCCAGCCAGCAAACGGAGAATTCACCCCTCCACTTT.

The chain is built from TRBV9 and TRBJ1-2; no firm D call. V gave up 2 bases and J gave up 6 bases, with 14 bases separating them. The germline V gene has CDR1 SGDLS and CDR2 YYNGEE. The CDR3 contains 14 residues. CDR3 loop: CASSVEGLVHGYTF. CDR3 nucleotide sequence: TGTGCCAGCAGCGTGGAGGGCCTGGTCCATGGCTACACCTTC.

V is TRBV6-5 and J is TRBJ1-2, with D perhaps matching TRBD1 (6 bases). Trimming took off 6 bases at V and 6 bases at J, with 17 bases between the two ends. Germline-derived CDR1 and CDR2 are MNHEY and SVGAGI. The CDR3 has 14 residues. CDR3: CASSPGGIGNGYTF. As DNA, the CDR3 is TGTGCCAGCAGCCCCGGGGGCATAGGGAATGGCTACACCTTC.

The chain carries TRBV7-2 and TRBJ2-7; 10 bases map to TRBD1. With 6 bases clipped from V and 3 bases from J, the junction kept 8 bases outside the gene matches. The CDR3 sequence is 15 residues long. Germline CDR1 and CDR2: SGHTA and FQGNSA. The DNA for the CDR3 is TGTGCCAGCAGTATAGGGACAGGGGAGAACTACGAGCAGTACTTC. Encoded protein: CASSIGTGENYEQYF. Combining the CDR3 with reference TRBV7-2 and TRBJ2-7 gives the whole variable domain GAGVSQSPSNKVTEKGKDVELRCDPISGHTALYWYRQSLGQGLEFLIYFQGNSAPDKSGLPSDRFSAERTGGSVSTLTIQRTQQEDSAVYLCASSIGTGENYEQYFGPGTRLTVT.

The chain couples TRBV6-6 to TRBJ2-2; D unclear. The CDR3 spans 14 residues. Trimming took off 4 bases at V and 1 base at J, with 7 bases between the two ends. Germline CDR1 is MNHNY and CDR2 is SVGAGI (reference sequence). The CDR3: CASSSAENTGELFF. The DNA of the CDR3 is TGTGCCAGCAGTTCGGCGGAGAACACCGGGGAGCTGTTTTTT.

This clone was found a few times. The chain couples TRBV7-3 to TRBJ2-5, with a weak D call TRBD1 (5 bases). CDR3 size: 13 residues. The germline gives CDR1 SGHTA, CDR2 FQGTGA. V lost 4 bases, J lost 4 bases, and 10 bases lay in between. The CDR3: CASSSTTGETQYF. The CDR3 region has the DNA TGTGCCAGCAGCTCGACCACAGGAGAGACCCAGTACTTC.

This chain links TRBV5-1 with TRBJ2-1; D unclear. CDR3 size: 15 residues. V lost 4 bases and J 4 bases, leaving 15 bases between the germline ends. CDR1 and CDR2 (germline): SGHRS, YFSETQ. The CDR3 nucleotides read TGCGCCAGCAGCGTAGGTTCCTCACAGTACAATGAGCAGTTCTTC. Translating it yields CASSVGSSQYNEQFF.

A single count supports this clone. The rearrangement joins TRBV11-2 to TRBJ1-2, with 12 nucleotides matching TRBD1. Germline CDR1 reads SGHAT; CDR2 reads FQNNGV. With V trimmed by 5 bases and J by 3 bases, 7 bases remained unmatched. The CDR3 loop spans 16 amino acids. CDR3 coding DNA: TGTGCCAGCAGCCTCTGGGACAGGGGGCGATACTATGGCTACACCTTC. Translating gives CASSLWDRGRYYGYTF.

The gene calls are TRBV20-1 and TRBJ2-1; D unresolved. Trimming pared 3 bases from V and 4 bases from J, leaving 4 bases between. This CDR3 is built from 11 residues. Germline CDR1 DFQATT, CDR2 SNEGSKA (reference sequence). CDR3 residues: CSAREYNEQFF. The CDR3 DNA follows: TGCAGTGCTAGGGAGTACAATGAGCAGTTCTTC.

The chain recombines TRBV28 with TRBJ1-3; D remains unclear. The CDR3 is 16 residues long. The ends were cut back, 1 base at V and 0 bases at J, with 10 bases in the middle. Germline V gene lookup returns CDR1 MDHEN and CDR2 SYDVKM. CDR3 protein: CASSLLGRSSGNTIYF. DNA for the CDR3: TGTGCCAGCAGTTTATTAGGGCGGAGCTCTGGAAACACCATATATTTT.

The chain has TRBV27 and TRBJ1-5; TRBD1 matches 7 bases. Germline assignment: CDR1 MNHEY and CDR2 SMNVEV (reference sequence). CDR3 size: 14 residues. Losses at the gene ends were 6 bases for V and 1 base for J; bases not matched to a gene: 3. Here the CDR3 DNA reads TGTGCCAGCAGGAGACAGGGAAGCAATCAGCCCCAGCATTTT. This sequence encodes CASRRQGSNQPQHF.

The chain couples TRBV6-5 to TRBJ1-2, with a weak D call TRBD1 (5 bases). V was shortened by 5 bases and J by 4 bases, with 11 bases between the two germline ends. There are 13 residues in the CDR3. Germline V gene sequence: CDR1 MNHEY, CDR2 SVGAGI. The CDR3 reads CASSNRGTYGYTF. CDR3 in DNA: TGTGCCAGCAGTAACCGGGGCACCTATGGCTACACCTTC.

This sequence joins TRBV4-3 and TRBJ1-2; D possibly corresponds to TRBD1 (5 bases). Trimming removed 1 base at V and 4 bases at J, with 13 bases between. There are 15 residues in the CDR3. CDR1 is LGHNA and CDR2 is YSLEER in the germline V gene. CDR3 DNA: TGCGCCAGCAGCCAAGCCAGGGTGATGAGCTATGGCTACACCTTC. It yields the protein CASSQARVMSYGYTF.

This clone has only one observation. This chain connects TRBV11-1 to TRBJ2-7; D remains ambiguous. The V end was cut by 1 base, the J end by 1 base, with 8 bases between. Germline CDR1 reads SGHAT; CDR2 reads FQDESV (reference sequence). This CDR3 comprises 14 residues. This chain's CDR3 is CASSLDQASYEQYF. CDR3 nucleotides: TGTGCCAGCAGCTTAGACCAGGCTTCCTACGAGCAGTACTTC.

CDR3 in amino acids: CASTPRQGRTDTQYF. DNA of the CDR3: TGTGCCAGCACCCCTCGACAGGGACGCACAGATACGCAGTATTTT. V is TRBV28 and J is TRBJ2-3; TRBD1 aligns across 7 bases. V was clipped by 7 bases and J by 1 base; unmatched bases: 8. The germline CDR1 and CDR2 sequences are MDHEN and SYDVKM. The CDR3 totals 15 residues.

This clone came up once. The chain employs TRBV3-1 (or the pseudogene TRBV3-2) and TRBJ2-1; 11 bases are a match to TRBD2. The CDR3 spans 19 residues. Germline V gene sequence: CDR1 LGHDT, CDR2 YNNKEL (reference sequence). J gave up 10 bases and V 4 bases, and 21 bases lay outside the gene matches. CDR3 loop: CASSRTSGLMRDPRGEQFF. CDR3 DNA sequence: TGTGCCAGCAGCCGGACTAGCGGGCTCATGCGGGATCCTCGAGGCGAGCAGTTCTTC.

The chain is built from TRBV19 and TRBJ2-1; TRBD1 aligns across 10 bases. J lost 5 bases, V lost 4 bases, and 5 bases had no gene match. The CDR3 totals 15 residues. The germline V gene has CDR1 LNHDA and CDR2 SQIVND (reference sequence). The CDR3 loop is CASSTRQGANNEQFF. CDR3 bases: TGTGCCAGTAGTACTCGACAGGGGGCCAACAATGAGCAGTTCTTC.

In DNA form, the CDR3 reads TGTGCCAGCAGCGTAGAGCCGACGGGACTAGGGAGCTCCTACGAGCAGTACTTC. It specifies CASSVEPTGLGSSYEQYF. The J gene is TRBJ2-7, the V gene TRBV9; the match to TRBD2 covers 8 bases. Unmatched junction bases numbered 11, after V lost 0 bases and J lost 0 bases. CDR3 length: 18 residues. Germline V gene data show CDR1 as SGDLS and CDR2 as YYNGEE.

The chain is built from TRBV10-3 and TRBJ1-3; D perhaps matches TRBD1 (5 bases). Germline V lookup: CDR1 ENHRY, CDR2 SYGVKD. CDR3 length: 14 residues. V lost 6 bases and J lost 0, with 9 bases in between. CDR3 DNA: TGTGCCATCAGGGCTGACAGCTCTGGAAACACCATATATTTT. Residues: CAIRADSSGNTIYF.

The J gene is TRBJ1-5, the V gene TRBV7-9; no clear D gene. This CDR3 is 12 amino acids long. Germline assignment: CDR1 SEHNR and CDR2 FQNEAQ (reference sequence). The V end was cut by 5 bases, the J end by 4 bases, with 6 bases between. The CDR3 bases are TGTGCCAGCAGCATAAGAAATCAGCCCCAGCATTTT. Translation gives CASSIRNQPQHF.

This chain links TRBV19 with TRBJ2-5; no reliable D call. The CDR3 has 12 amino acids. V lost 5 bases to trimming and J lost 5 bases, with 9 bases between them. Germline CDR1 reads LNHDA; CDR2 reads SQIVND (reference sequence). The CDR3 loop is CASSPRGETQYF. For the CDR3, the DNA is TGTGCCAGTAGTCCCCGCGGCGAGACCCAGTACTTC.

The chain combines TRBV6-2 or TRBV6-3 with TRBJ2-1; D unresolved. The CDR3 covers 13 residues. Germline assignment: CDR1 MNHEY and CDR2 SVGEGT. V gave up 0 bases and J gave up 8 bases, with 8 bases separating them. As DNA, the CDR3 is TGTGCCAGCAGTTACTCGCAATTGTATGAGCAGTTCTTC. Translation: CASSYSQLYEQFF.